This TCR beta chain derives from a study of metastatic and nonmetastatic thyroid tumors. Ahead of thyroid surgery, no patient had received treatment of any kind. TCRdb re-called clones via MiXCR from the PCR reads. The profile shows over 15,000 clones, 34% of them singletons. The CDR3 is made up of 12 amino acids. Per germline, CDR1 SGHVS and CDR2 FQNEAQ. The ends were cut back, 4 bases at V and 3 bases at J, with 6 bases in the middle. This clone is classed as medium-sized. Sequenced material: tumor tissue. The V gene is TRBV7-8, the J gene TRBJ1-2; no clear D gene. This TCR was recovered from a female donor with papillary thyroid cancer or a benign thyroid nodule (not recorded which). Some clones in this sample may be carry-over from other donors' samples. The CDR3 protein is CASSYEHYGYTF. In DNA form, the CDR3 reads TGTGCCAGCAGCTACGAACACTATGGCTACACCTTC.